The next 31 T cell receptor beta chains were all read from a single sample in a study of human T cells and chemical hapten exposure. Described time point: patch test 3, about 24 weeks after DPC sensitization. Treatment given: therapeutic diphenylcyclopropenone sensitization with weekly scalp DPC. TCRdb re-called the RACE reads with MiXCR, one entry per CDR3 protein. The sample consists of 50,000 or so distinct CDR3 sequences, about 10% of them appearing once. The input for sequencing was whole blood, taken in connection with sensitization to the hapten diphenylcyclopropenone (DPC). These receptors all come from a woman aged 40 to 50 with alopecia areata. Some clones in this sample may be carry-over from other donors' samples.

This clonotype was observed a handful of times. This chain connects TRBV4-2 to TRBJ1-2, with 7 bases fitting TRBD1. CDR1 and CDR2 (germline): LGHNA, YNFKEQ. Losses at the gene ends were 0 bases for V and 4 bases for J; bases not matched to a gene: 8. The CDR3 runs to 16 residues. CDR3 amino acids: CASSQDRGEGAYGYTF. The CDR3 DNA sequence: TGTGCCAGCAGCCAAGATCGTGGGGAGGGGGCCTATGGCTACACCTTC.

This chain uses TRBV24-1 with TRBJ1-5, with D possibly TRBD1 on 5 matching bases. CDR3 size: 15 residues. V shed 4 bases and J shed 2 bases, with 11 bases lying between them. Germline V gives CDR1 KGHDR, CDR2 SFDVKD. The CDR3 protein is CATSEGGAGNQPQHF. In DNA form, the CDR3 reads TGTGCCACCAGTGAGGGAGGGGCGGGCAATCAGCCCCAGCATTTT.

The J gene is TRBJ1-6, the V gene TRBV3-1, with a possible D match to TRBD1 (5 bases). V was shortened by 4 bases and J by 4 bases, with 8 bases between the two germline ends. The CDR3 extends over 14 amino acids. Germline assignment: CDR1 LGHDT and CDR2 YNNKEL (reference sequence). CDR3 residues: CASSPRGYNSPLHF. CDR3 DNA: TGTGCCAGCAGCCCCCGGGGGTATAATTCACCCCTCCACTTT. The full variable domain, rest sourced from reference TRBV3-1 and TRBJ1-6, is DTAVSQTPKYLVTQMGNDKSIKCEQNLGHDTMYWYKQDSKKFLKIMFSYNNKELIINETVPNRFSPKSPDKAHLNLHINSLELGDSAVYFCASSPRGYNSPLHFGNGTRLTVT.

The table lists this clonotype with many counts. The rearrangement joins TRBV29-1 to TRBJ2-2; no firm D call. Germline CDR1 SQVTM, CDR2 ANQGSEA. The CDR3 covers 11 residues. Between the trimmed V and J ends, which lost 7 bases and 1 base, there was a span of 4 bases. CDR3 protein: CSAMNTGELFF. CDR3 sequence (DNA): TGCAGCGCCATGAACACCGGGGAGCTGTTTTTT.

This clonotype was counted between two and nine times. The chain is built from TRBV2 and TRBJ2-7; 11 bases align to TRBD1. CDR1 and CDR2 from the germline V gene are SNHLY and FYNNEI. The V segment lost 6 bases and the J segment 3 bases; nucleotides outside the gene matches: 7. The CDR3 has 15 residues. The DNA for the CDR3 is TGTGCCAGCAGGGACAGGGACAGGGGGTTCTACGAGCAGTACTTC. This gives the protein CASRDRDRGFYEQYF.

There are many counts of this clonotype. This chain connects TRBV29-1 to TRBJ1-6; 7 nucleotides line up with TRBD1. V was pared by 6 bases and J by 0 bases, with 2 bases of the junction left unmatched. The CDR3 covers 14 residues. The germline CDR1 and CDR2 sequences are SQVTM and ANQGSEA. In DNA form, the CDR3 reads TGCAGCGTCCGGACAGGCTCCTATAATTCACCCCTCCACTTT. As protein: CSVRTGSYNSPLHF. Together with reference TRBV29-1 and TRBJ1-6, the CDR3 gives the full variable domain: SAVISQKPSRDICQRGTSLTIQCQVDSQVTMMFWYRQQPGQSLTLIATANQGSEATYESGFVIDKFPISRPNLTFSTLTVSNMSPEDSSIYLCSVRTGSYNSPLHFGNGTRLTVT.

Ten or more counts support this clonotype. The chain employs TRBV3-1 and TRBJ2-5, with a possible D match to TRBD2 (7 bases). The CDR3 consists of 20 residues. Germline CDR1 reads LGHDT; CDR2 reads YNNKEL (reference sequence). Trimming stripped 1 base from V and 2 bases from J, with 26 bases between. CDR3 sequence (DNA): TGTGCCAGCAGCCAAGCCCCATTAGACGGGGGGCCTTATAATCAAGAGACCCAGTACTTC. Protein sequence: CASSQAPLDGGPYNQETQYF.

This chain joins TRBV20-1 and TRBJ2-1, with 12 bases lining up with TRBD2. Germline trimming cut 3 bases from V and 8 bases from J; bases unmatched to any gene: 11. Germline-derived CDR1 and CDR2 are DFQATT and SNEGSKA (reference sequence). The CDR3 is made up of 16 amino acids. The CDR3 nucleotides read TGCAGTGCTAGGACTAGCGGGGGCGCCATTTTCGATGAGCAGTTCTTC. Its protein is CSARTSGGAIFDEQFF.

This sequence joins TRBV9 and TRBJ2-3; D is possibly TRBD2 (6 bases). The CDR3 is made up of 15 amino acids. Germline V CDR1 and CDR2: SGDLS, YYNGEE. The ends were cut back, 0 bases at V and 6 bases at J, with 14 bases in the middle. The CDR3 spells CASSVGGARGDTQYF. As DNA, the CDR3 is TGTGCCAGCAGCGTAGGCGGGGCGCGGGGTGATACGCAGTATTTT.

There are many counts of this clonotype. The genes are TRBV24-1 and TRBJ1-1; D possibly corresponds to TRBD1 (5 bases). Germline V gene sequence: CDR1 KGHDR, CDR2 SFDVKD. Trimming took 6 bases from V and 2 from J, leaving 9 bases between them. This CDR3 spans 13 amino acids. DNA of the CDR3: TGTGCCACCAGTTTGGGACTTAACACTGAAGCTTTCTTT. It codes for CATSLGLNTEAFF.

This clonotype came up a few times. This CDR3 reads CASNDKYQETQYF. CDR3 sequence (DNA): TGTGCCAGCAACGATAAGTACCAAGAGACCCAGTACTTC. This chain connects TRBV2 to TRBJ2-5; D ambiguous. CDR1 is SNHLY and CDR2 is FYNNEI in the germline V gene. CDR3 size: 13 residues. Trimming took off 7 bases at V and 0 bases at J, with 9 bases between the two ends.

At least ten counts were recorded for this clonotype. This chain links TRBV7-6 with TRBJ1-2, with TRBD1 matching over 9 bases. The germline V gene has CDR1 SGHVS and CDR2 FNYEAQ. The CDR3 extends over 13 amino acids. Trimming at V came to 5 bases and at J to 5 bases, leaving 3 bases not matched to a gene. The DNA for the CDR3 is TGTGCCAGCAGCCAGGGACAGGGATATGGCTACACCTTC. It yields the protein CASSQGQGYGYTF.

This clonotype was detected a few times. The rearrangement links TRBV7-2 to TRBJ1-6; D not resolved. Germline-derived CDR1 and CDR2 are SGHTA and FQGNSA. The V end was cut by 4 bases, the J end by 15 bases, with 19 bases between. The CDR3 has 14 residues. The CDR3 is CASSSPGSRAHLHF. The CDR3 DNA sequence: TGTGCCAGCAGCTCCCCGGGGTCTCGGGCACACCTCCACTTT.

The sample holds a few counts of this clonotype. The gene calls are TRBV10-3 and TRBJ1-1; D is ambiguous. V dropped 2 bases and J dropped 1 base, with 5 bases sitting between them. The length of the CDR3 is 13 residues. CDR1 is ENHRY and CDR2 is SYGVKD in the germline V gene. DNA of the CDR3: TGTGCCATCAGTGAGACAGAGAACACTGAAGCTTTCTTT. Translation: CAISETENTEAFF.

In DNA, the CDR3 is TGTGCCAGCTTGGCGGGGATCCTCCTGGGGTCCGGGGAGCTGTTTTTT. Translated: CASLAGILLGSGELFF. V gene TRBV2 combines with J gene TRBJ2-2, with a weak D call TRBD2 (6 bases). V lost 8 bases and J 6 bases, leaving 22 bases between the germline ends. The CDR3 sequence is 16 residues long. Germline V gene lookup returns CDR1 SNHLY and CDR2 FYNNEI. Full variable domain (rest looked up from reference TRBV2 and TRBJ2-2): EPEVTQTPSHQVTQMGQEVILRCVPISNHLYFYWYRQILGQKVEFLVSFYNNEISEKSEIFDDQFSVERPDGSNFTLKIRSTKLEDSAMYFCASLAGILLGSGELFFGEGSRLTVL.

This clonotype was picked up a small number of times. J is TRBJ1-5 and V is TRBV7-8; no reliable D call. This CDR3 region has 16 residues. The V gene's germline CDR1 is SGHVS and CDR2 FQNEAQ. Trimming stripped 0 bases from V and 1 base from J, with 10 bases between. DNA for the CDR3: TGTGCCAGCAGCTTAGCCCGGGCGGGGAGCAATCAGCCCCAGCATTTT. Its protein is CASSLARAGSNQPQHF.

This sequence joins TRBV11-1 and TRBJ2-6; unclear D gene. V lost 5 bases and J lost 1, with 9 bases in between. Looked up from germline, CDR1 is SGHAT and CDR2 is FQDESV (reference sequence). This CDR3 region has 15 residues. The CDR3 DNA reads TGTGCCAGCAGCCCCCAACGTTCTGGGGCCAACGTCCTGACTTTC. Translated, it gives CASSPQRSGANVLTF.

This clonotype was counted between two and nine times. V usage is TRBV6-2 or TRBV6-3 and J usage is TRBJ1-1; the D is unclear. Germline V gives CDR1 MNHEY, CDR2 SVGEGT. There are 12 residues in the CDR3. Deletions cut 2 bases from V and 10 bases from J, with 11 bases between. The CDR3: CASSYDSLGAFF. DNA for the CDR3: TGTGCCAGCAGTTACGACTCCTTGGGAGCTTTCTTT.

This clonotype was recorded many times. The chain carries TRBV6-2 or TRBV6-3 and TRBJ2-7; 9 bases are a match to TRBD1. The germline V gene has CDR1 MNHEY and CDR2 SVGEGT. V was clipped by 2 bases and J by 4 bases; unmatched bases: 6. This CDR3 contains 15 residues. The CDR3 loop is CASSYLQGAGYEQYF. The CDR3 bases are TGTGCCAGCAGTTACCTACAGGGGGCCGGGTACGAGCAGTACTTC.

The rearrangement joins TRBV4-1 to TRBJ2-7; D may be TRBD1 (6 bases). Germline V gene sequence: CDR1 MGHRA, CDR2 YSYEKL. V lost 3 bases to trimming and J lost 6 bases, with 15 bases between them. This CDR3 region has 14 residues. The CDR3 region is CASSQENRAGEQYF. For the CDR3, the DNA is TGCGCCAGCAGCCAGGAGAACAGGGCCGGCGAGCAGTACTTC.

This clonotype was counted many times. V usage is TRBV4-1 and J usage is TRBJ1-4; D gene uncertain. The CDR3 totals 14 residues. Germline V gene sequence: CDR1 MGHRA, CDR2 YSYEKL. Trimming stripped 3 bases from V and 6 bases from J, with 11 bases between. CDR3 amino acids: CASSHEGGYEKLFF. CDR3 sequence (DNA): TGCGCCAGCAGCCATGAGGGCGGGTATGAAAAACTGTTTTTT.

This chain joins TRBV18 and TRBJ2-1; 13 bases line up with TRBD2. The CDR3 spans 17 residues. The J segment lost 2 bases and the V segment lost 4 bases, leaving 5 bases of the junction unmatched. The germline gives CDR1 KGHSH, CDR2 LQKENI. CDR3 region: CASSQMTSGGTYNEQFF. The CDR3 DNA follows: TGTGCCAGCTCACAAATGACTAGCGGGGGGACCTACAATGAGCAGTTCTTC.

This clonotype came up many times. The chain combines TRBV11-3 with TRBJ2-6; 10 bases align to TRBD1. The CDR3 runs to 17 residues. Trimming cost V 5 bases and J 2 bases; bases outside gene matches: 6. Germline V gene lookup returns CDR1 SGHNT and CDR2 YENEEA. DNA of the CDR3: TGTGCCAGCAGCGAGGGACAGGGGATGCCTGGGGCCAACGTCCTGACTTTC. This sequence encodes CASSEGQGMPGANVLTF.

The table lists this clonotype with a few counts. This rearrangement joins TRBV11-2 to TRBJ1-2; D is possibly TRBD1 (5 bases). CDR3 length equals 17 residues. Germline V gene data show CDR1 as SGHAT and CDR2 as FQNNGV. Trimming cost V 5 bases and J 0 bases, with 19 bases left between them. The CDR3 coding sequence is TGTGCCAGCAGCCACATTAGGGGCAGACTCTCTAACTATGGCTACACCTTC. Protein product: CASSHIRGRLSNYGYTF.

The chain is built from TRBV7-6 and TRBJ2-2, with D possibly being TRBD2 (5 bases). Trimming stripped 4 bases from V and 7 bases from J, with 16 bases between. In germline, CDR1 is SGHVS, CDR2 FNYEAQ. The CDR3 contains 15 residues. DNA of the CDR3: TGTGCCAGCAGCTCTCCTCGCGGAGGTAGCGGGGAGCTGTTTTTT. Protein sequence: CASSSPRGGSGELFF.

This clonotype has a count of ten or more. The chain has TRBV7-6 and TRBJ2-2, with 7 bases matching TRBD1. Germline assignment: CDR1 SGHVS and CDR2 FNYEAQ. J lost 6 bases, V lost 2 bases, and 12 bases had no gene match. This CDR3 comprises 17 residues. DNA for the CDR3: TGTGCCAGCAGCTTAATCGAGACAGGGCAAGGCTCCGGGGAGCTGTTTTTT. It yields the protein CASSLIETGQGSGELFF.

In this sample, this clonotype turned up many times. The chain has TRBV4-1 and TRBJ2-3; 9 bases are a match to TRBD2. Germline V gene data show CDR1 as MGHRA and CDR2 as YSYEKL. The V segment lost 1 base and the J segment 1 base; nucleotides outside the gene matches: 9. The CDR3 has 18 residues. The CDR3 DNA sequence: TGCGCCAGCAGCCAAGTTGCGGGGGGGCCCCCTCGCACAGATACGCAGTATTTT. Amino acids: CASSQVAGGPPRTDTQYF.

This clonotype was seen just once. Just one base apart from a much larger clone, this may be a read error. This rearrangement joins TRBV5-5 to TRBJ1-4; D is perhaps TRBD1 (6 bases). From germline, CDR1 is SGHKS and CDR2 YYEKEE (reference sequence). CDR3 size: 17 residues. The V gene lost 3 bases and the J gene lost 5 bases, with 20 bases spanning the gap. The CDR3 DNA reads TGTGCCAGCAGCTCGGCCTTCCGCGGGGGCGAAAATGAAAAACTGTTTTTT. This sequence encodes CASSSAFRGGENEKLFF.

In its sample, this clonotype was seen a few times. The chain uses TRBV20-1 and TRBJ1-2; D ambiguous. The V end was cut by 5 bases, the J end by 6 bases, with 19 bases between. The CDR3 has 14 residues. Looked up from germline, CDR1 is DFQATT and CDR2 is SNEGSKA (reference sequence). The CDR3 DNA is TGCAGTGCTGTCGCGGGGTTCACCTCACATGGCTACACCTTC. Amino acid sequence: CSAVAGFTSHGYTF.

This clonotype was counted only a few times. The gene calls are TRBV20-1 and TRBJ1-1, with no clear D. Deletions cut 6 bases from V and 1 base from J, with 15 bases between. This CDR3 has 14 amino acids. CDR1 is DFQATT, CDR2 SNEGSKA, per germline (reference sequence). In DNA form, the CDR3 reads TGCAGTGCCCAAAGAGGGCCAGAGAACACTGAAGCTTTCTTT. As protein: CSAQRGPENTEAFF.

A few counts support this clonotype. This sequence joins TRBV7-2 and TRBJ1-6; D call uncertain. The germline V gene has CDR1 SGHTA and CDR2 FQGNSA. The V gene lost 1 base and the J gene lost 8 bases, with 3 bases spanning the gap. The CDR3 consists of 12 residues. The CDR3 DNA reads TGTGCCAGCAGCTTAGACTATTCACCCCTCCACTTT. Encoded protein: CASSLDYSPLHF.